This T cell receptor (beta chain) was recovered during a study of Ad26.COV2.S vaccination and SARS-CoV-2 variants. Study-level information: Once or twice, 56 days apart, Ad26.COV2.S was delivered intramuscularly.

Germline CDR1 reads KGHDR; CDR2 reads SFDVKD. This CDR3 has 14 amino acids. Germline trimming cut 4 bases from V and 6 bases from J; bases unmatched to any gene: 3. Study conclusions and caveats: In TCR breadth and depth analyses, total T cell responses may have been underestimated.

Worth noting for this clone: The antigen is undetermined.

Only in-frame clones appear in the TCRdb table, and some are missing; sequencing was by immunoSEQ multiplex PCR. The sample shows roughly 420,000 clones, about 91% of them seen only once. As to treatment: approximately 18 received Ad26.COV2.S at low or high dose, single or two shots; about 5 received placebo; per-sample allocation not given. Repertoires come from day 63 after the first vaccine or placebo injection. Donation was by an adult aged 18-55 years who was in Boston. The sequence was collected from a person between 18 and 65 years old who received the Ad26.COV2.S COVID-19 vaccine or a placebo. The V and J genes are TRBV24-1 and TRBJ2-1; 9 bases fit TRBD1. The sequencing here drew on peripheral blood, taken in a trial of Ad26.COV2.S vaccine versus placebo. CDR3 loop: CATSDLGQGNEQFF. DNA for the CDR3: TGTGCCACCAGTGACCTGGGACAGGGCAATGAGCAGTTCTTC.